This T cell receptor beta chain was retrieved from a study of blood T cell repertoires in COVID-19. The CDR3 is made up of 16 amino acids. With V trimmed by 1 base and J by 7 bases, 10 bases remained unmatched. Germline values: CDR1 SGHTS, CDR2 YDEGEE. This clone was recorded once. The data were produced by immunoSEQ multiplex PCR, yet TCRdb's version contains in-frame clones alone and is incomplete. Among approximately 210,000 clones listed, around 81% were seen once. This TCR derives from a man aged 55 to 70 with COVID-19, enrolled during active disease. The chain has TRBV5-8 and TRBJ2-1; 8 nucleotides line up with TRBD1. Sample: peripheral blood. The CDR3 DNA follows: TGTGCCAGCAGCTTGACCACCAGGGGGCGCGGGAATGAGCAGTTCTTC. Translation: CASSLTTRGRGNEQFF.